The 18 T cell receptor beta chains listed next were all sequenced from one sample in a study of T cells in Graves' hyperthyroidism and ophthalmopathy. Amplified TCR beta CDR3 regions came from RNA transcripts. In the first-round RT-PCR of the TCR CDR3, the HTBI primer set was used. TCRdb re-called the multiplex PCR reads with MiXCR, one entry per CDR3 protein. The table has approximately 530,000 distinct CDR3 sequences, less than 20% seen once. Specimen: blood. The receptors were sampled from a man between 35 and 55 years old with Graves' ophthalmopathy.

The V and J genes are TRBV4-2 and TRBJ1-1; no reliable D call. Germline CDR1 is LGHNA and CDR2 is YNFKEQ. CDR3 length: 15 amino acids. The V end was cut by 0 bases, the J end by 0 bases, with 8 bases between. The CDR3 bases are TGTGCCAGCAGCCAAGACCCAGTAATGAACACTGAAGCTTTCTTT. It encodes CASSQDPVMNTEAFF.

This clonotype was seen a few times. The chain employs TRBV19 and TRBJ1-1; a weak D match, TRBD1 (6 bases). The CDR3 runs to 14 residues. The germline gives CDR1 LNHDA, CDR2 SQIVND (reference sequence). Trimming took off 8 bases at V and 7 bases at J, with 20 bases between the two ends. The CDR3 DNA follows: TGTGCCAGTTCCTTCAGGGTCGGGGGCGGTGAAGCTTTCTTT. Its translation is CASSFRVGGGEAFF. The full variable domain, its missing parts supplied by reference TRBV19 and TRBJ1-1, is DGGITQSPKYLFRKEGQNVTLSCEQNLNHDAMYWYRQDPGQGLRLIYYSQIVNDFQKGDIAEGYSVSREKKESFPLTVTSAQKNPTAFYLCASSFRVGGGEAFFGQGTRLTVV.

This clonotype was detected many times. The V gene is TRBV28, the J gene TRBJ2-1; D gene unclear. Trimming pared 2 bases from V and 4 bases from J, leaving 9 bases between. Germline CDR1 and CDR2: MDHEN and SYDVKM. CDR3 length: 14 residues. CDR3 loop: CASSLHPTYNEQFF. Here the CDR3 DNA reads TGTGCCAGCAGTTTACACCCGACGTACAATGAGCAGTTCTTC.

This clonotype was found many times. V gene TRBV28 combines with J gene TRBJ2-4; TRBD2 matches 7 bases. The CDR3 runs to 16 residues. CDR1 and CDR2 (germline): MDHEN, SYDVKM. V lost 9 bases and J lost 0; bases outside the gene matches: 11. CDR3 sequence: CASSREGTLAKNIQYF. CDR3 coding DNA: TGTGCCAGTTCTAGGGAGGGGACCCTAGCCAAAAACATTCAGTACTTC.

This clonotype was seen more than once but under ten times. J is TRBJ1-5 and V is TRBV6-5; 7 nucleotides agree with TRBD1. The CDR3 runs 16 residues. J lost 2 bases, V lost 2 bases, and 6 bases had no gene match. Germline CDR1 is MNHEY and CDR2 is SVGAGI. CDR3 sequence (DNA): TGTGCCAGCAGTTACACAGGGGTCTACGGCAATCAGCCCCAGCATTTT. Translating it yields CASSYTGVYGNQPQHF.

This clonotype occurred many times. V and J are TRBV2 and TRBJ2-3; TRBD2 might be the D (6 bases). Germline V lookup: CDR1 SNHLY, CDR2 FYNNEI. Deletions cut 10 bases from V and 2 bases from J, with 16 bases between. The CDR3 runs 14 residues. CDR3 region: CAIRAGLFTDTQYF. The CDR3 bases are TGTGCCATAAGAGCGGGTCTCTTCACAGATACGCAGTATTTT.

This clonotype was detected only a few times. CDR3 sequence (DNA): TGTGCCATCAGTGAAGGACAGGGGGGTGGTGAGCAGTACTTC. It codes for CAISEGQGGGEQYF. The gene calls are TRBV10-3 and TRBJ2-7; 10 nucleotides line up with TRBD1. The CDR3 contains 14 residues. Trimming took 3 bases from V and 7 from J; bases not matched to a gene: 6. Germline CDR1 ENHRY, CDR2 SYGVKD.

In this sample, this clonotype turned up once. CDR3 DNA sequence: TGTGCCAGTAGTACGACAGGGTGGGAGACCGGGGAGCTGTTTTTT. This gives the protein CASSTTGWETGELFF. This sequence joins TRBV19 and TRBJ2-2; 7 bases match TRBD1. Germline V gives CDR1 LNHDA, CDR2 SQIVND (reference sequence). The V gene end was trimmed by 4 bases and the J gene end by 5 bases; junction bases not matched to a gene: 7. The CDR3 is 15 amino acids.

This clonotype was found many times. The rearrangement links TRBV12-3 or TRBV12-4 to TRBJ1-1; D ambiguous. The CDR3 is 14 amino acids. Trimming took 3 bases from V and 4 from J, leaving 12 bases between them. CDR3 coding DNA: TGTGCCAGCAGTTTGTACGGGTTTGGCACTGAAGCTTTCTTT. The encoded protein is CASSLYGFGTEAFF.

This chain uses TRBV29-1 with TRBJ2-3, with D perhaps given as TRBD1 or TRBD2 (6 bases each). Trimming left V 8 bases short and J 5 bases short, with 17 bases between. This CDR3 is built from 13 residues. Germline V gene lookup returns CDR1 SQVTM and CDR2 ANQGSEA. The DNA of the CDR3 is TGCAGCTCGTCCGGGGGCCGGGGAGATACGCAGTATTTT. Encoded protein: CSSSGGRGDTQYF.

The CDR3 nucleotides read TGTGCTAGTGGTTTGGACCTTAGGGACAGTAACATTCAGTACTTC. It is translated as CASGLDLRDSNIQYF. The V gene is TRBV12-5, the J gene TRBJ2-4, with TRBD1 identical over 7 bases. The V gene end was trimmed by 1 base and the J gene end by 7 bases; junction bases not matched to a gene: 7. This CDR3 has 15 residues. Germline CDR1 LGHNT, CDR2 FRNRAP.

This clonotype was observed at least ten times. J is TRBJ1-1 and V is TRBV4-2; D is ambiguous. There are 14 residues in the CDR3. The ends were cut back, 0 bases at V and 1 base at J, with 6 bases in the middle. CDR1 and CDR2 from the germline V gene are LGHNA and YNFKEQ. CDR3 DNA: TGTGCCAGCAGCCAAGATGGCGGGAACACTGAAGCTTTCTTT. Encoded protein: CASSQDGGNTEAFF.

This clonotype came up many times. The chain combines TRBV11-1 with TRBJ2-1; TRBD1 matches at 8 bases. The CDR3 length is 16 residues. Per germline, CDR1 SGHAT and CDR2 FQDESV (reference sequence). Trimming cost V 5 bases and J 0 bases; bases outside gene matches: 6. DNA for the CDR3: TGTGCCAGCAGCCCGACAGGGGTCAACTCCTACAATGAGCAGTTCTTC. The encoded protein is CASSPTGVNSYNEQFF.

This sequence joins TRBV27 and TRBJ2-2; D uncertain. The V gene lost 8 bases and the J gene lost 3 bases, with 13 bases spanning the gap. This CDR3 region has 14 residues. Germline CDR1 reads MNHEY; CDR2 reads SMNVEV (reference sequence). The CDR3 sequence: CASGPWKDTGELFF. CDR3 nucleotide sequence: TGTGCCAGCGGTCCGTGGAAAGACACCGGGGAGCTGTTTTTT.

The rearrangement joins TRBV18 to TRBJ2-7; TRBD1 matches 10 bases. V lost 4 bases and J lost 6; bases outside the gene matches: 6. The CDR3 loop spans 14 amino acids. CDR1 KGHSH and CDR2 LQKENI come from the germline V gene. The CDR3 is CASSQGQGLVEQYF. As DNA, the CDR3 is TGTGCCAGCTCACAGGGACAGGGGCTGGTCGAGCAGTACTTC.

This chain links TRBV7-6 with TRBJ2-7; perhaps TRBD2 as D (6 bases). The CDR3 is 15 amino acids. The germline V gene has CDR1 SGHVS and CDR2 FNYEAQ. The ends were cut back, 2 bases at V and 0 bases at J, with 11 bases in the middle. The CDR3 DNA reads as TGTGCCAGCAGCTTAACGTTCGGGGGCTCCTACGAGCAGTACTTC. It is translated as CASSLTFGGSYEQYF.

A word on this clonotype: One base away lies a much larger clone, so this may be a sequencing read error. The chain recombines TRBV4-2 with TRBJ1-3; 7 bases are shared with TRBD1. The CDR3 contains 18 residues. Per the germline V gene, CDR1 is LGHNA and CDR2 is YNFKEQ. The CDR3 spells CTSSQDRSGQLSGNTIYF. DNA of the CDR3: TGTACCAGCAGCCAAGATCGCTCGGGACAGCTCTCTGGAAACACCATATATTTT.

The chain links TRBV27 to TRBJ2-5; 10 positions agree with TRBD2. V dropped 0 bases and J dropped 5; count of bases not matched to a gene: 6. Looked up from germline, CDR1 is MNHEY and CDR2 is SMNVEV (reference sequence). The CDR3 has 16 residues. The CDR3 loop reads CASSLSWGLAYETQYF. The CDR3 coding sequence is TGTGCCAGCAGTTTATCGTGGGGACTAGCGTACGAGACCCAGTACTTC.